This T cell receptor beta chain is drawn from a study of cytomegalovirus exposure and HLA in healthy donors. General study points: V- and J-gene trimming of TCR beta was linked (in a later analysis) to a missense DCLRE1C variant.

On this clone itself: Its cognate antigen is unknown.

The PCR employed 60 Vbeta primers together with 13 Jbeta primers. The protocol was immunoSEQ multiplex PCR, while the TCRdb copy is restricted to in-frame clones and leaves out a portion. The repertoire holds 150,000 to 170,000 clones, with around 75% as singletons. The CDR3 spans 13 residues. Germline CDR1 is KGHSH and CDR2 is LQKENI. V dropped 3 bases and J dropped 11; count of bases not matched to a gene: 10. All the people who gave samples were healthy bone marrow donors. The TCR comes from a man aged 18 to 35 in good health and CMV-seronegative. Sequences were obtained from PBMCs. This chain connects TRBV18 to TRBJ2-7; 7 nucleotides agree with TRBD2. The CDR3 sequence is CASSPGGLGGEYF. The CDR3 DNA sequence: TGTGCCAGCTCACCGGGCGGTCTTGGGGGGGAGTACTTC.